These T cell receptor beta chains were read from a single sample in a study of regulatory T cells in long-lasting Graves disease. TCRdb re-called the multiplex PCR reads with MiXCR, one entry per CDR3 protein. This table holds fewer than 400,000 distinct CDR3 sequences, roughly 20% found once. Sample: peripheral blood mononuclear cells (PBMCs), taken when the disease was refractory, from a patient treated with antithyroid drugs. These receptors originate from a female donor with Graves disease. Each CDR3 is given with its conserved first and last residue. A D gene is named only where the DNA matches it firmly. Only part of the rows carry a size: once, few, many, or a class if the clone is expanded.

.	TRBV11-2	TRBJ2-5	.	TGTGCCAGCAGCTTAGTATCGCCCAGTTACGAGACCCAGTACTTC	CASSLVSPSYETQYF
.	TRBV19	TRBJ1-2	few	TGTGCCAGTAGTATTTCCGGGACTGCCAACTATGGCTACACCTTC	CASSISGTANYGYTF
TRBD1	TRBV5-6	TRBJ1-1	few	TGTGCCAGCAGCTTGCGGCGGACAGGGGATGTTGGTACTGAAGCTTTCTTT	CASSLRRTGDVGTEAFF
TRBD2	TRBV7-2	TRBJ2-7	many	TGTGCCAGCAGCTTAATATCCGGGACTAGCGGGAGATCCTACGAGCAGTACTTC	CASSLISGTSGRSYEQYF
TRBD1	TRBV7-2	TRBJ2-7	many	TGTGCCAGCAGCGATGAGGACAGGGGCTACTCCTACGAGCAGTACTTC	CASSDEDRGYSYEQYF
.	TRBV18	TRBJ1-1	many	TGTGCCAGCTCACGAGACAGCTTCACTGAAGCTTTCTTT	CASSRDSFTEAFF
.	TRBV5-1	TRBJ1-4	few	TGCGCCAGCAGCTTCGGGCAGACTGCAACTAATGAAAAACTGTTTTTT	CASSFGQTATNEKLFF
TRBD2	TRBV12-3/TRBV12-4	TRBJ2-7	many	TGTGCCAGCAGTTTGGCGGGAGCAGGCTACGAGCAGTACTTC	CASSLAGAGYEQYF
TRBD1	TRBV4-3	TRBJ1-5	few	TGCGCCAGCAGCCAAGATAGGACAGGGACAAATCAGCCCCAGCATTTT	CASSQDRTGTNQPQHF
TRBD1	TRBV5-1	TRBJ1-1	many	TGCGCCAGCAGCCCACGGACAGGGAGGATTACGAACACTGAAGCTTTCTTT	CASSPRTGRITNTEAFF
TRBD2	TRBV2	TRBJ2-3	.	TGTGCCAGCAGGCTCACTAGCGGCCGGTACACAGATACGCAGTATTTT	CASRLTSGRYTDTQYF
TRBD2	TRBV7-9	TRBJ2-2	few	TGTGCCAGCAGCCCATTAGCGGGAGCGACCGCGAACACCGGGGAGCTGTTTTTT	CASSPLAGATANTGELFF
TRBD2	TRBV6-1	TRBJ2-5	few	TGTGCCAACTCGGGACTAGCGAGGGAGACCCAGTACTTC	CANSGLARETQYF
TRBD2	TRBV12-3/TRBV12-4	TRBJ2-4	many	TGTGCCAGCAGTCCTACGGCAGGTGCGGGAGGGTCTACCTTTAACATTCAGTACTTC	CASSPTAGAGGSTFNIQYF
.	TRBV12-3/TRBV12-4	TRBJ2-6	few	TGTGCCACCGCCTGGGGGGCTGGGGCCAACGTCCTGACTTTC	CATAWGAGANVLTF
TRBD1	TRBV5-1	TRBJ2-6	.	TGCGCCAGCAGCCTGCCCGGGACAGGGACCTACTCTGGGGCCAACGTCCTGACTTTC	CASSLPGTGTYSGANVLTF
.	TRBV29-1	TRBJ2-6	few	TGCAGCGTTGATGTCAGGGATCACTCTGGGGCCAACGTCCTGACTTTC	CSVDVRDHSGANVLTF
.	TRBV5-8	TRBJ1-4	few	TGTGCCAGCAGCCCGCCGTTGATTCTTAATGAAAAACTGTTTTTT	CASSPPLILNEKLFF
TRBD2	TRBV2	TRBJ2-3	few	TGTGCCAGCAGCTTTAGCGGGAGTGGGACAGATACGCAGTATTTT	CASSFSGSGTDTQYF
.	TRBV7-9	TRBJ1-6	few	TGTGCCAGCAGCTTTACGGGGGGCGAAAATTCACCCCTCCACTTT	CASSFTGGENSPLHF
.	TRBV18	TRBJ2-4	.	TGTGCCAGCTCACCGGGACAAAACAAAAACATTCAGTACTTC	CASSPGQNKNIQYF
TRBD1	TRBV19	TRBJ2-2	few	TGTGCCAGTACCTCACCCGGACAGGGATCGAACACCGGGGAGCTGTTTTTT	CASTSPGQGSNTGELFF
.	TRBV28	TRBJ1-1	many	TGTGCCAGCAGTTTTAGGCACCAGAACACTGAAGCTTTCTTT	CASSFRHQNTEAFF
.	TRBV12-5	TRBJ2-5	many	TGTGCTAGTGGTTTAACGGGACGAGGGGAGACCCAGTACTTC	CASGLTGRGETQYF
TRBD2	TRBV11-2	TRBJ2-5	many	TGTGCCAGCAGCTTAACACTAGCGGGAAGAGAGGAGACCCAGTACTTC	CASSLTLAGREETQYF
.	TRBV28	TRBJ1-5	many	TGTGCCAGCACCTCATTAGTTTATAGCAATCAGCCCCAGCATTTT	CASTSLVYSNQPQHF
.	TRBV4-1	TRBJ1-6	.	TGCGCCAGCAGCCAAGACAGGGCTAATTCACCCCTCCACTTT	CASSQDRANSPLHF
TRBD2	TRBV12-3/TRBV12-4	TRBJ2-2	many	TGTGCCAGCAGCTCCCCTAGCGGGAGTGGAACCGGGGAGCTGTTTTTT	CASSSPSGSGTGELFF
.	TRBV10-3	TRBJ1-6	many	TGTGCCATCAGTGACGGATCTGGTAATTCACCCCTCCACTTT	CAISDGSGNSPLHF
.	TRBV6-5	TRBJ1-1	many	TGTGCCAGCAGTTCTTCCCTTGGTGAAGCTTTCTTT	CASSSSLGEAFF
.	TRBV29-1	TRBJ1-3	.	TGCAGCGTTGAAGCGAGGGGAAGCTCTAGAAACACCATATATTTT	CSVEARGSSRNTIYF
TRBD1	TRBV20-1	TRBJ1-1	many	TGCAGTGCTTCAGGGGGCATTGATGAAGCTTTCTTT	CSASGGIDEAFF
.	TRBV2	TRBJ2-3	.	TGTGCCAGCAGTGCCCAGGGGTCCACAGATACGCAGTATTTT	CASSAQGSTDTQYF
TRBD2	TRBV12-5	TRBJ2-5	many	TGTGCTAGTGGTTACAACCCCGGACTAGCGGGAGACCTCCAAGAGACCCAGTACTTC	CASGYNPGLAGDLQETQYF
.	TRBV5-6	TRBJ1-4	few	TGTGCCAGCAGCTTGGCTATTGGCAGTGAAAAACTGTTTTTT	CASSLAIGSEKLFF
TRBD1	TRBV28	TRBJ1-1	.	TGTGCCAGCAGCCCATCCGGGACAGGGGACATGAACACTGAAGCTTTCTTT	CASSPSGTGDMNTEAFF
TRBD2	TRBV14	TRBJ2-2	.	TGTGCCAGCAGCCAAGATCCGTTCGCAGCGGGAGTATTATACGGGGAGCTGTTTTTT	CASSQDPFAAGVLYGELFF
TRBD2	TRBV20-1	TRBJ2-5	.	TGCAGTGCTAGAGAGGGGGGGGCTAGCGGGAGTGAGACCCAGTACTTC	CSAREGGASGSETQYF
TRBD2	TRBV30	TRBJ2-2	.	TGTGCCGGGCCACTAGCGGCCGGGGAGCTGTTTTTT	CAGPLAAGELFF
.	TRBV7-2	TRBJ1-6	many	TGTGCCAGCAGCTTAGCTCTTCGGGGGGATTCACCCCTCCACTTT	CASSLALRGDSPLHF
TRBD2	TRBV20-1	TRBJ2-5	few	TGCAGTGCTGGACAAGGGCCTAGCGGGATTTGGGAGACCCAGTACTTC	CSAGQGPSGIWETQYF
.	TRBV7-9	TRBJ2-5	many	TGTGCCAGCAGCTTATATTCCACTAGAGCGCAAGAGACCCAGTACTTC	CASSLYSTRAQETQYF
.	TRBV9	TRBJ2-2	few	TGTGCCAGCAGCACCTCACAGGGCGCGAACACCGGGGAGCTGTTTTTT	CASSTSQGANTGELFF
TRBD1	TRBV5-1	TRBJ1-2	few	TGCGCCAGCAGCTTGGAATGGGGAGGGGGCGCCGCCTATGGCTACACCTTC	CASSLEWGGGAAYGYTF
.	TRBV3-1	TRBJ2-4	.	TGTGCCAGCAGCCCGACCCCTTGGGATTTGACCAAAAACATTCAGTACTTC	CASSPTPWDLTKNIQYF
.	TRBV19	TRBJ1-3	once	TGTGCCAGTACTCAAATAGGGGGACCTGGAAACACCATATATTTT	CASTQIGGPGNTIYF